One and the same sample provided the 10 T cell receptor beta chains below, sequenced in a study of T-cell reconstitution after alpha-beta-depleted transplantation in children. Researchers prepared the TCRbeta library using unique molecular identifiers, the study reports. One entry per CDR3 protein results from TCRdb running MiXCR on the PCR reads. The repertoire holds 100,000 to 150,000 distinct CDR3 sequences, with 23% as singletons. This sample comprised PBMCs, mostly from graft donor cells, obtained 180 days after TCRalphabeta/CD19-depleted stem cell transplant. The receptors stem from a male patient between 2 and 9 years old who had a stem cell transplant for chronic granulomatous disease, so the T cells may come from the graft donor.

This chain joins TRBV12-3 or TRBV12-4 and TRBJ1-2; 7 nucleotides agree with TRBD1. The CDR3 length is 15 residues. The J segment lost 8 bases and the V segment lost 6 bases, leaving 15 bases of the junction unmatched. The CDR3 region has the DNA TGTGCCAGCAGCTCCATACAGGGGCCTACTTTGGGCTACACCTTC. This translates into CASSSIQGPTLGYTF.

This clonotype was observed a handful of times. V is TRBV27 and J is TRBJ1-2; TRBD1 might be the D (6 bases). The CDR3 is 13 residues long. Trimming removed 4 bases at V and 4 bases at J, with 10 bases between. Germline V lookup: CDR1 MNHEY, CDR2 SMNVEV (reference sequence). CDR3 protein: CASSSGVSYGYTF. In nucleotides, the CDR3 is TGTGCCAGCAGTTCAGGGGTTAGCTATGGCTACACCTTC.

This clonotype showed up many times. This sequence joins TRBV12-3 or TRBV12-4 and TRBJ1-2; D may be TRBD1 (5 bases). V lost 3 bases, J lost 3 bases, and 11 bases lay in between. The CDR3 consists of 14 residues. CDR3 in DNA: TGTGCCAGCAGTTTGGACAAACCCGACTATGGCTACACCTTC. It encodes CASSLDKPDYGYTF.

In this sample, this clonotype is medium-sized (0.01 to 0.1%). The chain employs TRBV20-1 and TRBJ1-4; D perhaps matches TRBD1 (6 bases). Per the germline V gene, CDR1 is DFQATT and CDR2 is SNEGSKA (reference sequence). The ends were cut back, 3 bases at V and 2 bases at J, with 10 bases in the middle. CDR3 length equals 14 residues. CDR3 in amino acids: CSARGGGTNEKLFF. In DNA form, the CDR3 reads TGCAGTGCTAGGGGGGGCGGTACTAATGAAAAACTGTTTTTT.

J is TRBJ2-7 and V is TRBV7-6, with 8 bases fitting TRBD2. Germline V lookup: CDR1 SGHVS, CDR2 FNYEAQ. CDR3 length: 15 amino acids. With V trimmed by 5 bases and J by 1 base, 7 bases remained unmatched. The CDR3 protein is CASSPSLAESYEQYF. The CDR3 nucleotides read TGTGCCAGCAGCCCATCACTAGCGGAATCCTACGAGCAGTACTTC. The full variable domain, rest sourced from reference TRBV7-6 and TRBJ2-7, is GAGVSQSPRYKVTKRGQDVALRCDPISGHVSLYWYRQALGQGPEFLTYFNYEAQQDKSGLPNDRFSAERPEGSISTLTIQRTEQRDSAMYRCASSPSLAESYEQYFGPGTRLTVT.

The CDR3 nucleotides are TGCGCCAGCAGCTTGGATCTAGCGGTCATCTACGAGCAGTACTTC. It yields the protein CASSLDLAVIYEQYF. The V call is TRBV5-1, the J call TRBJ2-7; 7 bases fit TRBD2. Germline V lookup: CDR1 SGHRS, CDR2 YFSETQ. V dropped 0 bases and J dropped 3; count of bases not matched to a gene: 6. This CDR3 region has 15 residues.

This chain connects TRBV7-8 to TRBJ2-1; 13 nucleotides align to TRBD2. The CDR3 is 17 amino acids. The V gene's germline CDR1 is SGHVS and CDR2 FQNEAQ. The ends lost 4 bases at V and 0 bases at J; junction bases unmatched: 3. The CDR3 DNA follows: TGTGCCAGCAGCTCGGGACTAGCGGGGTCCTCCTACAATGAGCAGTTCTTC. Translated: CASSSGLAGSSYNEQFF.

The chain combines TRBV5-1 with TRBJ2-1; D might be TRBD2 (6 bases). This CDR3 comprises 15 residues. The V gene lost 3 bases and the J gene lost 4 bases, with 14 bases spanning the gap. Germline V gene sequence: CDR1 SGHRS, CDR2 YFSETQ. The CDR3: CASSWGDGAYNEQFF. DNA for the CDR3: TGCGCCAGCAGCTGGGGGGACGGGGCTTACAATGAGCAGTTCTTC.

This chain uses TRBV10-3 with TRBJ2-3, with D hard to call. V was pared by 4 bases and J by 6 bases, with 5 bases between. Germline V lookup: CDR1 ENHRY, CDR2 SYGVKD. The CDR3 has 11 residues. CDR3 in DNA: TGTGCCATCAGTGGAGAGGATACGCAGTATTTT. Translated, it gives CAISGEDTQYF.

This clonotype showed up just a few times. The chain combines TRBV7-2 with TRBJ2-7; D ambiguous. This CDR3 spans 14 amino acids. Germline V lookup: CDR1 SGHTA, CDR2 FQGNSA. The V end lost 5 bases, the J end lost 0 bases, and 11 bases lay between the germline ends. The CDR3 DNA is TGTGCCAGCAGCACCGACTTTGGCTCCTACGAGCAGTACTTC. Translated, it gives CASSTDFGSYEQYF.